The 18 T cell receptor beta chains below come from one sample, sequenced in a study of cytomegalovirus exposure and HLA in healthy donors. Researchers ran the PCR with 60 Vbeta and 13 Jbeta primers. Assay used: immunoSEQ multiplex PCR; TCRdb lists only in-frame clones, some missing. Among approximately 110,000 clones, over 70% were seen once, and the ten largest hold around 6%. The sample comprised PBMCs. Receptor source: a male donor in good health and CMV-seronegative.

This chain connects TRBV2 to TRBJ2-5, with a possible D match to TRBD1 (5 bases). CDR3 length equals 14 residues. CDR1 and CDR2 from the germline V gene are SNHLY and FYNNEI. V lost 6 bases and J 4 bases, leaving 15 bases between the germline ends. The CDR3 DNA reads TGTGCCAGCAGCTACGACTTGGGGCGAGAGACCCAGTACTTC. Translated, it gives CASSYDLGRETQYF.

The chain carries TRBV5-4 and TRBJ2-2, with 7 bases identical to TRBD1. V shed 4 bases, J shed 6 bases, and the junction held 12 bases outside the gene matches. Looked up from germline, CDR1 is SGHNT and CDR2 is YYREEE (reference sequence). This CDR3 contains 16 residues. CDR3 sequence reads: CASSRGQKKAAGELFF. The CDR3 nucleotides are TGTGCCAGCAGCAGGGGACAGAAGAAAGCGGCCGGGGAGCTGTTTTTT. The variable domain in full, with the rest retrieved from reference TRBV5-4 and TRBJ2-2, is ETGVTQSPTHLIKTRGQQVTLRCSSQSGHNTVSWYQQALGQGPQFIFQYYREEENGRGNFPPRFSGLQFPNYSSELNVNALELDDSALYLCASSRGQKKAAGELFFGEGSRLTVL.

The J gene is TRBJ1-5, the V gene TRBV6-1; no firm D call. Germline-derived CDR1 and CDR2 are MNHNS and SASEGT. Trimming shortened V by 6 bases and J by 4 bases, and 16 bases separated the two germline ends. There are 15 residues in the CDR3. This CDR3 is CASSPEVGGNQPQHF. The CDR3 region has the DNA TGTGCCAGCAGCCCCGAAGTGGGAGGGAATCAGCCCCAGCATTTT.

This chain links TRBV18 with TRBJ2-7; TRBD1 matches at 7 bases. CDR3 length: 12 residues. Per germline, CDR1 KGHSH and CDR2 LQKENI. Losses at the gene ends were 3 bases for V and 5 bases for J; bases not matched to a gene: 1. The CDR3 coding sequence is TGTGCCAGCTCACCCACAGGGGACGAGCAGTACTTC. This translates into CASSPTGDEQYF.

J is TRBJ2-5 and V is TRBV5-1; the D gene is possibly TRBD2 (6 bases). V lost 6 bases to trimming and J lost 3 bases, with 18 bases between them. The CDR3 has 15 residues. In germline, CDR1 is SGHRS, CDR2 YFSETQ. CDR3 bases: TGCGCCAGCAACACTGCGGAGGGACCCAAAGAGACCCAGTACTTC. Protein: CASNTAEGPKETQYF.

This clone turned up a few times. The chain has TRBV7-9 and TRBJ2-7; the match to TRBD1 covers 10 bases. This CDR3 is 16 amino acids long. Germline CDR1 and CDR2: SEHNR and FQNEAQ (reference sequence). V shed 0 bases, J shed 1 base, and the junction held 3 bases outside the gene matches. This CDR3 is CASSLAPGQGSYEQYF. The DNA of the CDR3 is TGTGCCAGCAGCTTAGCCCCGGGACAGGGGTCCTACGAGCAGTACTTC.

This chain links TRBV28 with TRBJ2-7; TRBD2 might be the D (6 bases). CDR1 MDHEN and CDR2 SYDVKM come from the germline V gene. CDR3 length: 18 residues. Trimming took 1 base from V and 0 from J, leaving 19 bases between them. The CDR3 spells CASSLFGPKGGDSYEQYF. CDR3 bases: TGTGCCAGCAGTTTATTTGGTCCCAAGGGCGGGGACTCCTACGAGCAGTACTTC. The whole variable domain, filled in from reference TRBV28 and TRBJ2-7, reads DVKVTQSSRYLVKRTGEKVFLECVQDMDHENMFWYRQDPGLGLRLIYFSYDVKMKEKGDIPEGYSVSREKKERFSLILESASTNQTSMYLCASSLFGPKGGDSYEQYFGPGTRLTVT.

The genes are TRBV27 and TRBJ2-7; D call uncertain. The CDR3 length is 15 residues. From germline, CDR1 is MNHEY and CDR2 SMNVEV (reference sequence). V was shortened by 6 bases and J by 4 bases, with 19 bases between the two germline ends. CDR3 loop: CASRLAPSSGYEQYF. The CDR3 nucleotides read TGTGCCAGCAGGCTCGCCCCCAGCTCGGGTTACGAGCAGTACTTC.

J is TRBJ1-4 and V is TRBV29-1; 12 bases map to TRBD1. Germline loops: CDR1 SQVTM, CDR2 ANQGSEA. CDR3 length: 16 residues. Trimming removed 1 base from V and 12 bases from J; junction bases left unmatched: 12. The chain's CDR3 is CSVEAWGGTGGRELFF. The CDR3 DNA reads as TGCAGCGTTGAAGCCTGGGGGGGGACAGGGGGCCGGGAACTGTTTTTT.

The J gene is TRBJ2-7, the V gene TRBV28, with D possibly being TRBD2 (6 bases). Trimming removed 6 bases at V and 0 bases at J, with 21 bases between. The CDR3 contains 17 residues. Germline assignment: CDR1 MDHEN and CDR2 SYDVKM. CDR3 nucleotides: TGTGCCAGCAGCCCAGGGTGGGGCGGGATCTTCTCCTACGAGCAGTACTTC. The encoded protein is CASSPGWGGIFSYEQYF.

This rearrangement joins TRBV5-1 to TRBJ1-4; TRBD1 matches 7 bases. Trimming took 5 bases from V and 2 from J; bases not matched to a gene: 3. CDR1 SGHRS and CDR2 YFSETQ come from the germline V gene. The CDR3 extends over 14 amino acids. The CDR3 sequence: CASRVGQTNEKLFF. In nucleotides, the CDR3 is TGCGCCAGCAGAGTGGGACAGACTAATGAAAAACTGTTTTTT.

The gene calls are TRBV29-1 and TRBJ2-1, with 7 bases fitting TRBD2. Germline CDR1 reads SQVTM; CDR2 reads ANQGSEA. Trimming removed 2 bases from V and 2 bases from J; junction bases left unmatched: 9. This CDR3 region has 16 residues. DNA of the CDR3: TGCAGCGTTGAACTGGTCGGCGGGAGCCCCTACAATGAGCAGTTCTTC. It yields the protein CSVELVGGSPYNEQFF.

J is TRBJ2-5 and V is TRBV7-9; 12 bases agree with TRBD2. CDR1 SEHNR and CDR2 FQNEAQ come from the germline V gene (reference sequence). Unmatched junction bases numbered 9, after V lost 6 bases and J lost 4 bases. The CDR3 length is 16 residues. CDR3 protein: CASSQTSGRGSETQYF. The CDR3 coding sequence is TGTGCCAGCAGTCAGACTAGCGGGAGAGGTTCAGAGACCCAGTACTTC.

The rearrangement links TRBV18 to TRBJ2-5; 8 bases match TRBD1. Unmatched junction bases numbered 10, after V lost 3 bases and J lost 4 bases. The CDR3 loop spans 16 amino acids. Germline values: CDR1 KGHSH, CDR2 LQKENI. The CDR3 sequence is CASSPKDRVRRETQYF. The CDR3 DNA reads as TGTGCCAGCTCACCTAAGGACAGGGTGAGGAGAGAGACCCAGTACTTC.

The chain recombines TRBV7-9 with TRBJ2-7, with TRBD2 identical over 14 bases. This CDR3 comprises 17 residues. Trimming at V came to 5 bases and at J to 0 bases, leaving 6 bases not matched to a gene. Germline loops: CDR1 SEHNR, CDR2 FQNEAQ (reference sequence). DNA for the CDR3: TGTGCCAGCAGCCCGACGGGGACTAGCGGGAGCTCCTACGAGCAGTACTTC. It encodes CASSPTGTSGSSYEQYF.

The genes are TRBV27 and TRBJ2-1, with D tentatively TRBD1 (5 bases). Germline V gene lookup returns CDR1 MNHEY and CDR2 SMNVEV (reference sequence). V was pared by 0 bases and J by 8 bases, with 14 bases between. The CDR3 loop spans 15 amino acids. The CDR3 spells CASSLSGPSMDEQFF. The CDR3 region has the DNA TGTGCCAGCAGTTTATCGGGGCCCTCGATGGATGAGCAGTTCTTC.

The chain links TRBV19 to TRBJ1-2, with D perhaps matching TRBD1 (6 bases). The CDR3 consists of 17 residues. Trimming stripped 1 base from V and 4 bases from J, with 19 bases between. Germline CDR1 reads LNHDA; CDR2 reads SQIVND (reference sequence). The CDR3 reads CASSIGGHRKTIYGYTF. The CDR3 DNA is TGTGCCAGTAGTATAGGGGGACACCGAAAGACCATCTATGGCTACACCTTC.

The J gene is TRBJ2-3, the V gene TRBV30; TRBD2 matches at 7 bases. After removal of 3 bases from V and 1 base from J, the junction contained 7 bases not matched to a gene. Germline-derived CDR1 and CDR2 are GTSNPN and SVGIG (reference sequence). The CDR3 has 15 residues. The chain's CDR3 is CAWSSGLAGTDTQYF. CDR3 sequence (DNA): TGTGCCTGGAGCAGCGGCCTAGCGGGCACAGATACGCAGTATTTT.